This T cell receptor (beta chain) is from a study of CD8 T cells in Susac syndrome. Study details: Clinical remission applied to fewer than ten sequenced Susac syndrome patients, and six had active disease. Overall study findings and caveats: Within Susac syndrome CD4+ T cell repertoires, clonal expansion was not evident.

TCR beta was sequenced from blood CD8+ and CD4+ T cells. Definite or probable Susac syndrome was diagnosed using recently defined diagnostic criteria. Random hexamers served to reverse transcribe roughly 0.45 to 1 ug RNA. MiXCR, run by TCRdb on the immunoSEQ multiplex PCR reads, gives a single entry per CDR3 protein. Here the sample spans approximately 190,000 distinct CDR3 sequences, around nine tenths being singletons. This CDR3 contains 13 residues. CDR1 and CDR2 (germline): SGHTA, FQGTGA. Deletions cut 2 bases from V and 4 bases from J, with 9 bases between. This clonotype occurred once. Its target is unknown.

Sequences were obtained from CD4+ T cells from PBMCs. The chain combines TRBV7-3 with TRBJ2-7, with D hard to call. The TCR sequence derives from a human donor with Susac syndrome. The CDR3 coding sequence is TGTGCCAGCAGCTTATTCGCTGGGTACGAGCAGTACTTC. This gives the protein CASSLFAGYEQYF.